This T cell receptor beta chain was sequenced for a study of OX40 agonist ivuxolimab in advanced cancers. With 5 bases removed from V and 5 bases from J, the gap between germline ends came to 22 bases. This CDR3 spans 17 amino acids. Germline V lookup: CDR1 SGHTA, CDR2 FQGTGA. Repertoires were generated with immunoSEQ multiplex PCR, while TCRdb's copy carries only in-frame clones and drops some. The table includes about 58,000 clones, about nine tenths detected once. Sequences were derived from CD4+ or CD8+ T cells sorted from blood, sampled in a trial of the OX40 agonist ivuxolimab. This clonotype originated in an adult with an advanced solid tumor such as melanoma, head and neck, liver or kidney cancer. V is TRBV7-3 and J is TRBJ2-1; no reliable D call. Here the CDR3 reads CASSPLRVSTPHNEQFF. In DNA form, the CDR3 reads TGTGCCAGCAGCCCGCTTCGGGTCTCAACCCCCCACAATGAGCAGTTCTTC.